A single sample is the source of the 19 T cell receptor beta chains below, sequenced in a study of cytomegalovirus exposure and HLA in healthy donors. The PCR employed 60 Vbeta primers together with 13 Jbeta primers. Clones were read by immunoSEQ multiplex PCR, and TCRdb kept only the in-frame ones, dropping some. The repertoire holds 95,000 to 130,000 clones, with approximately 80% as singletons. The sequenced sample consisted of PBMCs. The receptors stem from a young man in good health and CMV-seropositive.

The chain links TRBV7-9 to TRBJ1-3; 7 bases agree with TRBD1. The CDR3 covers 15 residues. The ends lost 7 bases at V and 0 bases at J; junction bases unmatched: 6. CDR1 is SEHNR, CDR2 FQNEAQ, per germline (reference sequence). This CDR3 is CASNLGQSSGNTIYF. For the CDR3, the DNA is TGTGCCAGCAACTTGGGACAGAGCTCTGGAAACACCATATATTTT.

This chain links TRBV9 with TRBJ2-1; 10 bases are shared with TRBD2. CDR1 and CDR2 from the germline V gene are SGDLS and YYNGEE. CDR3 length equals 21 residues. Trimming took 4 bases from V and 4 from J; bases not matched to a gene: 23. CDR3 amino acids: CASSPLRVGSGRRTGYNEQFF. In DNA form, the CDR3 reads TGTGCCAGCAGCCCCCTCCGAGTAGGTAGCGGGAGGCGGACGGGGTACAATGAGCAGTTCTTC. Complete variable domain (other parts from reference TRBV9 and TRBJ2-1): DSGVTQTPKHLITATGQRVTLRCSPRSGDLSVYWYQQSLDQGLQFLIQYYNGEERAKGNILERFSAQQFPDLHSELNLSSLELGDSALYFCASSPLRVGSGRRTGYNEQFFGPGTRLTVL.

This clone was seen only a few times. The chain combines TRBV7-6 with TRBJ1-5; 7 nucleotides line up with TRBD1. The CDR3 runs 14 residues. The germline CDR1 and CDR2 sequences are SGHVS and FNYEAQ. V shed 5 bases and J 5 bases; nucleotides not matched to a gene: 6. The CDR3 region is CASSAITGDQPQHF. Here the CDR3 DNA reads TGTGCCAGCAGCGCGATTACAGGGGATCAGCCCCAGCATTTT.

The CDR3 reads CASSVGATSQETQYF. CDR3 bases: TGTGCCAGCAGCGTAGGGGCAACTTCGCAAGAGACCCAGTACTTC. The J gene is TRBJ2-5, the V gene TRBV9; D is ambiguous. The germline V gene has CDR1 SGDLS and CDR2 YYNGEE. V was trimmed by 0 bases and J by 2 bases, leaving 11 bases between them. This CDR3 contains 15 residues.

The V and J genes are TRBV9 and TRBJ2-3, with TRBD1 matching over 7 bases. Germline assignment: CDR1 SGDLS and CDR2 YYNGEE. J gave up 1 base and V 3 bases, and 8 bases lay outside the gene matches. CDR3 length: 16 amino acids. This CDR3 reads CASSARTGFGTDTQYF. CDR3 sequence (DNA): TGTGCCAGCAGCGCCCGGACAGGATTTGGCACAGATACGCAGTATTTT.

This chain connects TRBV28 to TRBJ1-1; unclear D gene. Trimming removed 3 bases at V and 11 bases at J, with 13 bases between. The CDR3 extends over 12 amino acids. Germline V gives CDR1 MDHEN, CDR2 SYDVKM. The chain's CDR3 is CASSFKVLGAFF. Written as DNA, the CDR3 is TGTGCCAGCAGTTTCAAGGTCCTCGGGGCTTTCTTT.

The rearrangement joins TRBV6-5 to TRBJ1-3, with D unclear. Germline loops: CDR1 MNHEY, CDR2 SVGAGI. Trimming removed 0 bases from V and 0 bases from J, with 9 bases in between. This CDR3 has 16 residues. This chain's CDR3 is CASSYSIGDSGNTIYF. The CDR3 coding sequence is TGTGCCAGCAGTTACTCTATCGGGGACTCTGGAAACACCATATATTTT.

The CDR3 reads CASNRDSQNEQFF. The CDR3 nucleotides read TGTGCCAGCAACCGGGACAGTCAGAATGAGCAGTTCTTC. The chain joins TRBV28 to TRBJ2-1; 7 positions match TRBD1. The germline gives CDR1 MDHEN, CDR2 SYDVKM. The V segment lost 7 bases and the J segment 7 bases; nucleotides outside the gene matches: 7. This CDR3 region has 13 residues. The variable domain in full, with the rest retrieved from reference TRBV28 and TRBJ2-1, is DVKVTQSSRYLVKRTGEKVFLECVQDMDHENMFWYRQDPGLGLRLIYFSYDVKMKEKGDIPEGYSVSREKKERFSLILESASTNQTSMYLCASNRDSQNEQFFGPGTRLTVL.

This clone showed up just a few times. The chain is built from TRBV6-5 and TRBJ1-2; D is ambiguous. This CDR3 has 13 amino acids. V lost 2 bases to trimming and J lost 4 bases, with 8 bases between them. CDR1 and CDR2 from the germline V gene are MNHEY and SVGAGI. CDR3 nucleotides: TGTGCCAGCAGTTACACGTACTCCTATGGCTACACCTTC. Protein: CASSYTYSYGYTF.

This clone appeared once. The gene calls are TRBV7-2 and TRBJ2-7, with 8 bases fitting TRBD1. The length of the CDR3 is 15 residues. V lost 8 bases to trimming and J lost 1 base; unmatched junction nucleotides: 10. CDR1 is SGHTA and CDR2 is FQGNSA in the germline V gene. This CDR3 is CASHQGAQASYEQYF. The CDR3 DNA is TGTGCCAGCCACCAGGGGGCCCAAGCGTCCTACGAGCAGTACTTC.

The V gene is TRBV27, the J gene TRBJ2-2, with 12 nucleotides matching TRBD1. Losses at the gene ends were 4 bases for V and 8 bases for J; bases not matched to a gene: 5. The CDR3 is 15 amino acids. CDR1 and CDR2 (germline): MNHEY, SMNVEV (reference sequence). The CDR3 DNA sequence: TGTGCCAGCAGTTCTGGGACAGGGGGCATGGGGGAGCTGTTTTTT. Amino acid sequence: CASSSGTGGMGELFF.

This clone was seen a few times. The chain employs TRBV2 and TRBJ1-1, with D tentatively TRBD1 (5 bases). The V gene's germline CDR1 is SNHLY and CDR2 FYNNEI. This CDR3 has 12 amino acids. V lost 5 bases and J lost 1, with 5 bases in between. The CDR3, as DNA: TGTGCCAGCAGTACAGGGAACACTGAAGCTTTCTTT. Its protein is CASSTGNTEAFF.

In the case of this clone: Other nucleotide sequences from this sample produce the same CDR3. This CDR3 is CASSPTGLQETQYF. The CDR3 coding sequence is TGTGCCAGCAGCCCTACGGGGTTACAAGAGACCCAGTACTTC. The chain links TRBV7-3 to TRBJ2-5; weak D call: TRBD2 (5 bases). There are 14 residues in the CDR3. The germline CDR1 and CDR2 sequences are SGHTA and FQGTGA. The germline V and J ends were trimmed by 5 bases and 2 bases, with 12 bases remaining between them.

This clone was seen only a few times. The chain couples TRBV6-6 to TRBJ2-1; D unresolved. This CDR3 has 12 residues. Trimming stripped 2 bases from V and 5 bases from J, with 4 bases between. Germline loops: CDR1 MNHNY, CDR2 SVGAGI (reference sequence). CDR3 DNA: TGTGCCAGCAGTTACGCGGACAATGAGCAGTTCTTC. It specifies CASSYADNEQFF.

J is TRBJ2-3 and V is TRBV4-3; D perhaps matches TRBD2 (7 bases). CDR1 is LGHNA, CDR2 YSLEER, per germline. The CDR3 covers 16 residues. V shed 5 bases and J shed 3 bases, with 18 bases lying between them. CDR3 in amino acids: CASSTQGLPATDTQYF. In nucleotides, the CDR3 is TGCGCCAGCAGCACACAGGGACTACCCGCGACAGATACGCAGTATTTT.

The V and J genes are TRBV19 and TRBJ2-1; perhaps TRBD2 as D (6 bases). Germline V gene sequence: CDR1 LNHDA, CDR2 SQIVND (reference sequence). The CDR3 has 14 residues. V was pared by 9 bases and J by 0 bases, with 12 bases between. The CDR3 is CASSGEGSYNEQFF. For the CDR3, the DNA is TGTGCCAGCTCGGGGGAAGGCTCCTACAATGAGCAGTTCTTC. Combining the CDR3 with reference TRBV19 and TRBJ2-1 gives the whole variable domain DGGITQSPKYLFRKEGQNVTLSCEQNLNHDAMYWYRQDPGQGLRLIYYSQIVNDFQKGDIAEGYSVSREKKESFPLTVTSAQKNPTAFYLCASSGEGSYNEQFFGPGTRLTVL.

V gene TRBV19 combines with J gene TRBJ1-5; 7 bases agree with TRBD1. CDR1 and CDR2 (germline): LNHDA, SQIVND (reference sequence). The length of the CDR3 is 18 residues. Trimming removed 3 bases from V and 1 base from J; junction bases left unmatched: 12. The CDR3 region is CASSIHSLLTGSNQPQHF. The CDR3 DNA sequence: TGTGCCAGTAGTATTCATTCTCTTTTGACAGGGAGCAATCAGCCCCAGCATTTT.

The chain employs TRBV5-8 and TRBJ1-6; TRBD1 matches 7 bases. J lost 2 bases, V lost 2 bases, and 4 bases had no gene match. The CDR3 extends over 16 amino acids. Germline values: CDR1 SGHTS, CDR2 YDEGEE. Written as DNA, the CDR3 is TGTGCCAGCAGCTTCTTACAGGGGACCTATAATTCACCCCTCCACTTT. Translation gives CASSFLQGTYNSPLHF.

This clone was seen just once. This chain uses TRBV5-1 with TRBJ1-1; D uncertain. Germline assignment: CDR1 SGHRS and CDR2 YFSETQ. The CDR3 runs to 13 residues. The V gene lost 2 bases and the J gene lost 0 bases, with 5 bases spanning the gap. The CDR3 DNA is TGCGCCAGCAGCTTTACGGTGAACACTGAAGCTTTCTTT. Translated, it gives CASSFTVNTEAFF.